A single T cell receptor beta chain is shown here with its context. Germline assignment: CDR1 MNHEY and CDR2 SVGAGI. CDR3 length: 14 amino acids. V trimming: 2 bases; J trimming: 5 bases; junction bases outside the gene matches: 5. Together with thyroid ultrasound, orbital computed tomography, serum thyroxine and TRAb, clinical symptoms were used for diagnoses. These data belong to a study of T cells in Graves' hyperthyroidism and ophthalmopathy. What was amplified from RNA transcripts were TCR beta CDR3 regions. First-round RT-PCR targeting the TCR CDR3 was performed with the HTBI primer set. A single record per CDR3 protein comes from TCRdb applying MiXCR to the multiplex PCR reads. The profile shows under 350,000 distinct CDR3 sequences, around 13% of them singletons.

The rearrangement uses TRBV6-5 and TRBJ2-5; 7 positions agree with TRBD2. The source material was blood. The sequence came from a woman in her thirties or forties with Graves' ophthalmopathy. The CDR3, as DNA: TGTGCCAGCAGTTACAGCGGGACCGGTGAGACCCAGTACTTC. The encoded protein is CASSYSGTGETQYF.